Presented here are 25 T cell receptor beta chains from one specimen sequenced in a study of blood T cells in healthy people across ages. A second PCR of 7 to 11 cycles used a sample-barcoded 5' primer and a J-beta primer mix. TCRdb processed the 5' RACE reads anew with MiXCR; each CDR3 protein has one entry. The table records about 1.5 million distinct CDR3 sequences, 42% of them present only once. Sequencing used blood. Receptor source: a woman between 18 and 30 years old in good health.

The chain couples TRBV12-3 or TRBV12-4 to TRBJ2-5; 8 bases line up with TRBD2. Trimming took 7 bases from V and 11 from J; bases not matched to a gene: 15. CDR3 length: 14 residues. The CDR3 loop is CASTEAGAPYGQYF. The DNA for the CDR3 is TGTGCCAGCACCGAAGCGGGGGCCCCCTACGGGCAGTACTTC.

The V and J genes are TRBV6-1 and TRBJ2-7; no definite D call. CDR3 length equals 12 residues. The germline CDR1 and CDR2 sequences are MNHNS and SASEGT. V shed 4 bases and J shed 3 bases, with 7 bases lying between them. This CDR3 is CASSVPVYEQYF. The CDR3 DNA reads as TGTGCCAGCAGTGTCCCCGTCTACGAGCAGTACTTC.

The chain employs TRBV20-1 and TRBJ2-1; 10 bases are a match to TRBD2. The DNA end is more similar to TRBJ2-7, so the J call may be wrong. Germline CDR1 DFQATT, CDR2 SNEGSKA (reference sequence). The CDR3 loop spans 18 amino acids. Written as DNA, the CDR3 is TGCAGTGCTAGAGATTCGAGGGTAGCGGGGGGAGACTACAATGAGCAGTACTTC. Translation: CSARDSRVAGGDYNEQYF.

The chain carries TRBV6-5 and TRBJ2-3; 7 bases line up with TRBD1. The CDR3 has 14 amino acids. J was trimmed by 2 bases and V by 7 bases; bases with no gene match: 6. CDR1 and CDR2 from the germline V gene are MNHEY and SVGAGI. This chain's CDR3 is CASNGRGPTDTQYF. In nucleotides, the CDR3 is TGTGCCAGCAATGGTAGGGGGCCCACAGATACGCAGTATTTT.

A few counts support this clonotype. V gene TRBV7-2 combines with J gene TRBJ2-3, with TRBD2 matching over 15 bases. With 5 bases clipped from V and 0 bases from J, the junction kept 9 bases outside the gene matches. Germline V gene lookup returns CDR1 SGHTA and CDR2 FQGNSA. There are 19 residues in the CDR3. In DNA, the CDR3 is TGTGCCAGCAGCCCGACCCGGACTAGCGGGGGGGCTAGCACAGATACGCAGTATTTT. Its protein is CASSPTRTSGGASTDTQYF.

In this sample, this clonotype turned up a few times. Sequence at one end of the junction differs from germline and may be a read error. The genes are TRBV4-1 and TRBJ2-7; D unclear. From germline, CDR1 is MGHRA and CDR2 YSYEKL. The CDR3 is made up of 14 amino acids. The CDR3 nucleotides are TGCGCTAGCAGCCAAGAAGAAACCTTCTACGAGCAGTACTTC. Its translation is CASSQEETFYEQYF.

The CDR3 spells CASSHGGGFPETQYF. CDR3 sequence (DNA): TGTGCCAGCAGCCATGGTGGGGGATTCCCGGAGACCCAGTACTTC. This chain joins TRBV14 and TRBJ2-5; D possibly uses TRBD1 or TRBD2 (5 bases each). V was pared by 3 bases and J by 5 bases, with 16 bases between. The CDR3 sequence is 15 residues long. CDR1 is SGHDN, CDR2 FVKESK, per germline.

The chain uses TRBV29-1 and TRBJ1-2, with a possible D match to TRBD1 (6 bases). Deletions cut 4 bases from V and 8 bases from J, with 17 bases between. This CDR3 is built from 13 residues. The germline V gene encodes CDR1 SQVTM and CDR2 ANQGSEA. In nucleotides, the CDR3 is TGCAGCGTTGCGGCCGGGACACAGTTCGGCTACACCTTC. As protein: CSVAAGTQFGYTF.

This clonotype was seen more than once but under ten times. The chain links TRBV10-3 to TRBJ2-5; D gene ambiguous. The J call may be incorrect, as the DNA end agrees better with TRBJ2-4. Germline V gives CDR1 ENHRY, CDR2 SYGVKD. The CDR3 runs 15 residues. The chain's CDR3 is CAISPGWGSFNIQYF. CDR3 nucleotides: TGTGCCATCAGCCCAGGTTGGGGTAGCTTTAACATTCAGTACTTC.

This sequence joins TRBV12-3 or TRBV12-4 and TRBJ1-1; 10 positions agree with TRBD1. The junction had 7 bases not matched to a gene; V was cut back by 6 bases and J by 0 bases. The CDR3 is 16 amino acids. The CDR3 sequence is CASRLTGGAVNTEAFF. The CDR3 region has the DNA TGTGCCAGCAGGTTGACAGGGGGCGCGGTGAACACTGAAGCTTTCTTT.

This clonotype was counted at least ten times. The chain uses TRBV3-1 and TRBJ1-1; perhaps TRBD1 as D (6 bases). Trimming removed 1 base from V and 4 bases from J, with 10 bases in between. The CDR3 length is 14 residues. The germline V gene encodes CDR1 LGHDT and CDR2 YNNKEL (reference sequence). The CDR3 spells CASSQAGGGTEAFF. CDR3 in DNA: TGTGCCAGCAGCCAAGCGGGAGGGGGCACTGAAGCTTTCTTT. The whole variable domain, filled in from reference TRBV3-1 and TRBJ1-1, reads DTAVSQTPKYLVTQMGNDKSIKCEQNLGHDTMYWYKQDSKKFLKIMFSYNNKELIINETVPNRFSPKSPDKAHLNLHINSLELGDSAVYFCASSQAGGGTEAFFGQGTRLTVV.

This CDR3 is CASSLGSSGMKEQFF. DNA for the CDR3: TGTGCCAGCAGCTTAGGGTCTAGCGGGATGAAAGAGCAGTTCTTC. The chain carries TRBV7-2 and TRBJ2-1, with 9 bases aligning to TRBD2. With V trimmed by 1 base and J by 10 bases, 8 bases remained unmatched. Germline CDR1 reads SGHTA; CDR2 reads FQGNSA. This CDR3 spans 15 amino acids.

V is TRBV28 and J is TRBJ1-5; maybe TRBD1 (5 bases). This CDR3 has 16 amino acids. V was cut by 3 bases and J by 1 base, with 13 bases left in between. Per germline, CDR1 MDHEN and CDR2 SYDVKM. DNA of the CDR3: TGTGCCAGCAGTTTTATGGACATTTGGAGCAATCAGCCCCAGCATTTT. It encodes CASSFMDIWSNQPQHF.

The chain combines TRBV7-9 with TRBJ2-5; TRBD2 matches at 10 bases. The J call may be faulty, since TRBJ2-7 better matches the DNA end. CDR1 is SEHNR, CDR2 FQNEAQ, per germline (reference sequence). This CDR3 comprises 15 residues. CDR3 protein: CASSLYLAGVVEQYF. The CDR3 coding sequence is TGTGCCAGCAGCTTATACCTAGCGGGAGTTGTCGAGCAGTACTTC.

In DNA form, the CDR3 reads TGCAGCGTTGAGTCCTCCGATGAGCAGTTCTTC. Amino acids: CSVESSDEQFF. This chain uses TRBV29-1 with TRBJ2-1; D is unresolved. CDR1 SQVTM and CDR2 ANQGSEA come from the germline V gene. The length of the CDR3 is 11 residues. V lost 3 bases and J 8 bases, leaving 8 bases between the germline ends.

This clonotype was detected many times. The chain uses TRBV4-1 and TRBJ2-7, with D possibly matching TRBD2 (5 bases). Deletions cut 2 bases from V and 0 bases from J, with 5 bases between. This CDR3 comprises 13 residues. The germline V gene has CDR1 MGHRA and CDR2 YSYEKL. CDR3 region: CASSQRDSYEQYF. CDR3 DNA sequence: TGCGCCAGCAGCCAACGGGACTCCTACGAGCAGTACTTC.

A few counts support this clonotype. The rearrangement joins TRBV2 to TRBJ2-7; D unclear. V shed 7 bases and J shed 0 bases, with 13 bases lying between them. In germline, CDR1 is SNHLY, CDR2 FYNNEI. The CDR3 contains 14 residues. This CDR3 reads CASKGESGSYEQYF. The CDR3 DNA is TGTGCCAGCAAGGGCGAATCGGGCTCCTACGAGCAGTACTTC.

This chain links TRBV5-1 with TRBJ2-5, with TRBD2 matching over 12 bases. Trimming took 5 bases from V and 4 from J; bases not matched to a gene: 9. CDR3 length equals 16 residues. The germline CDR1 and CDR2 sequences are SGHRS and YFSETQ. DNA of the CDR3: TGCGCCAGCAGGGCTAGCGGGAGGGCCTCGGCAGAGACCCAGTACTTC. Protein: CASRASGRASAETQYF.

J is TRBJ1-1 and V is TRBV7-9; tentative D call: TRBD1 (5 bases). V lost 5 bases and J 4 bases, leaving 14 bases between the germline ends. The germline CDR1 and CDR2 sequences are SEHNR and FQNEAQ (reference sequence). This CDR3 has 14 residues. DNA for the CDR3: TGTGCCAGCAGCCCCCCAGGGCCCTTCACTGAAGCTTTCTTT. Protein: CASSPPGPFTEAFF.

This chain connects TRBV5-5 to TRBJ2-7, with D perhaps matching TRBD1 (6 bases). Trimming took 4 bases from V and 0 from J, leaving 20 bases between them. Germline-derived CDR1 and CDR2 are SGHKS and YYEKEE (reference sequence). This CDR3 has 17 residues. CDR3 nucleotides: TGTGCCAGCAGCCCGGATTCTGGACAGACATACTCCTACGAGCAGTACTTC. Protein sequence: CASSPDSGQTYSYEQYF.

This chain joins TRBV5-1 and TRBJ2-1, with a possible D match to TRBD2 (5 bases). Germline V gene lookup returns CDR1 SGHRS and CDR2 YFSETQ. V lost 4 bases, J lost 0 bases, and 11 bases lay in between. This CDR3 region has 15 residues. The DNA of the CDR3 is TGCGCCAGCAGCCCCGATAGCGCCTCCTACAATGAGCAGTTCTTC. Translated: CASSPDSASYNEQFF.

This chain uses TRBV6-5 with TRBJ1-1, with a weak D call TRBD1 (6 bases). V was pared by 4 bases and J by 9 bases, with 12 bases between. The CDR3 covers 12 residues. CDR1 and CDR2 (germline): MNHEY, SVGAGI. CDR3 DNA: TGTGCCAGCAGTTCCTACGGGACAAAAGCTTTCTTT. This translates into CASSSYGTKAFF.

The J gene is TRBJ2-7, the V gene TRBV12-3 or TRBV12-4, with D perhaps matching TRBD1 (5 bases). The CDR3 is 12 amino acids. V was cut by 8 bases and J by 6 bases, with 14 bases left in between. CDR3 region: CASAAGSGEQYF. The CDR3 DNA reads TGTGCCAGCGCGGCAGGGTCGGGCGAGCAGTACTTC.

This clonotype has more than one count but fewer than ten. V gene TRBV5-4 combines with J gene TRBJ2-5, with 7 bases aligning to TRBD1. In germline, CDR1 is SGHNT, CDR2 YYREEE (reference sequence). The CDR3 length is 14 residues. V was pared by 3 bases and J by 2 bases, with 4 bases of the junction left unmatched. The CDR3 here is CASSSGQAQETQYF. The DNA of the CDR3 is TGTGCCAGCAGCTCTGGACAGGCGCAAGAGACCCAGTACTTC. The whole variable domain, remainder taken from reference TRBV5-4 and TRBJ2-5, is ETGVTQSPTHLIKTRGQQVTLRCSSQSGHNTVSWYQQALGQGPQFIFQYYREEENGRGNFPPRFSGLQFPNYSSELNVNALELDDSALYLCASSSGQAQETQYFGPGTRLLVL.

This clonotype was recorded once. This chain uses TRBV7-3 with TRBJ2-3; 8 bases match TRBD1. The germline gives CDR1 SGHTA, CDR2 FQGTGA. The length of the CDR3 is 16 residues. Germline trimming cut 2 bases from V and 3 bases from J; bases unmatched to any gene: 7. CDR3 sequence: CASSLGTGPRTDTQYF. DNA for the CDR3: TGTGCCAGCAGCTTAGGGACAGGACCCAGAACAGATACGCAGTATTTT. The full variable domain, with the rest looked up from reference TRBV7-3 and TRBJ2-3, is GAGVSQTPSNKVTEKGKYVELRCDPISGHTALYWYRQSLGQGPEFLIYFQGTGAADDSGLPNDRFFAVRPEGSVSTLKIQRTERGDSAVYLCASSLGTGPRTDTQYFGPGTRLTVL.